The rows below give T cell receptor beta chains drawn from one sample of a study of blood T cell repertoires in COVID-19. Assay: immunoSEQ multiplex PCR; the TCRdb copy retains only in-frame clones and omits some. The data hold about 210,000 clones, with about nine tenths observed a single time. The sample consisted of PBMCs or T cells enriched from blood (not recorded which). These receptor sequences come from a man aged 18 to 35 with acute COVID-19. Both conserved end residues are part of each CDR3. The D gene is left open where the match is weak. Size is stated for part of the rows, as once, few or many counts, or as a class when the clone is expanded.

v_call,cdr3_length,clone_size,d_call,j_call,cdr3_nt,cdr3_aa
TRBV5-8,13,NA,NA,TRBJ1-5,TGTGCCAGCACCTCCTTCGGGGATCAGCCCCAGCATTTT,CASTSFGDQPQHF
TRBV2,12,NA,NA,TRBJ1-1,TGTGCCAGCAGTGCTGTGGCCACTGAAGCTTTCTTT,CASSAVATEAFF
TRBV7-6,14,NA,NA,TRBJ1-1,TGTGCCAGCAGTCTCCAGGGCATCGGCACTGAAGCTTTCTTT,CASSLQGIGTEAFF
TRBV5-1,16,NA,TRBD2,TRBJ2-3,TGCGCCAGCAGCATGGGGACTAGCGAGGACACAGATACGCAGTATTTT,CASSMGTSEDTDTQYF
TRBV18,13,NA,NA,TRBJ2-7,TGTGCCAGCTCCCCCGCGGCGGGTAGAGAGCAGTACTTC,CASSPAAGREQYF
TRBV7-6,16,NA,NA,TRBJ2-3,TGTGCCAGCAGCCCCGGAGGTGGGCCCTCAACAGATACGCAGTATTTT,CASSPGGGPSTDTQYF
TRBV5-4,11,NA,NA,TRBJ1-2,TGTGCCAGCAGCTTCAGGGATGGCTACACCTTC,CASSFRDGYTF
TRBV6-2/TRBV6-3,17,NA,TRBD2,TRBJ2-4,TGTGCCAGCAGTTACTCCGGACTAGCGATAGCCAAAAACATTCAGTACTTC,CASSYSGLAIAKNIQYF
TRBV28,16,NA,TRBD2,TRBJ2-3,TGTGCCAGCAGTGTTGCCGGGACTAGCGGGATGGATACGCAGTATTTT,CASSVAGTSGMDTQYF
TRBV11-2,15,NA,TRBD2,TRBJ2-1,TGTGCCAGCAGCTTAGCTAGCGGGTCCTACAATGAGCAGTTCTTC,CASSLASGSYNEQFF
TRBV6-2/TRBV6-3,15,many,TRBD1,TRBJ1-5,TGTGCCAGCAGTTATTCATCAGGGGGTGGTCAGCCCCAGCATTTT,CASSYSSGGGQPQHF
TRBV3-1/TRBV3-2,18,NA,TRBD2,TRBJ2-1,TGTGCCAGCAGCCAAGAACCTATCGCGGGAGCCTCCTACAATGAGCAGTTCTTC,CASSQEPIAGASYNEQFF
TRBV4-1,15,NA,TRBD2,TRBJ2-5,TGCGCCAGCAGCCAAGAAGTAGCGGGAGGAGAGACCCAGTACTTC,CASSQEVAGGETQYF
TRBV27,13,NA,NA,TRBJ2-5,TGTGCCAGCAGTTTATACAGGACTACCACCCAGTACTTC,CASSLYRTTTQYF
TRBV12-3/TRBV12-4,13,NA,TRBD1,TRBJ2-7,TGTGCCAGCACCAACACAGGGGGCGGCGAGCAGTACTTC,CASTNTGGGEQYF
TRBV19,21,NA,TRBD2,TRBJ2-1,TGTGCCAGTAGTACATCACCGGGACAGGGGACTAGCGGGGGGTCCTACAATGAGCAGTTCTTC,CASSTSPGQGTSGGSYNEQFF
TRBV7-8,15,NA,NA,TRBJ2-1,TGTGCCAGCAGCTTAGGAGAGAGCTCCTACAATGAGCAGTTCTTC,CASSLGESSYNEQFF
TRBV4-1,14,NA,NA,TRBJ1-1,TGCGCCAGCAGCCAAGGAGGGATGAACACTGAAGCTTTCTTT,CASSQGGMNTEAFF
TRBV21-1,14,NA,NA,TRBJ2-2,TGTGCCAGCAGCAAAAGGGAGTGGGCCGGGGAGCTGTTTTTT,CASSKREWAGELFF
TRBV3-1/TRBV3-2,13,NA,NA,TRBJ2-1,TGTGCCAGCAGCCAACGGACTATCAATGAGCAGTTCTTC,CASSQRTINEQFF
TRBV3-1/TRBV3-2,15,NA,NA,TRBJ1-4,TGTGCCAGCGGCCCAGCAGGGCCGGCTAATGAAAAACTGTTTTTT,CASGPAGPANEKLFF
TRBV5-1,15,NA,TRBD1,TRBJ1-3,TGCGCCAGCAGGCTGACAGGGCAATCTGGAAACACCATATATTTT,CASRLTGQSGNTIYF
TRBV19,14,NA,TRBD1,TRBJ2-5,TGTGCCAGTAGCGGACAGGGGTTACAAGAGACCCAGTACTTC,CASSGQGLQETQYF